Detailed here is one TCR beta chain. Its antigen is currently unknown. The sample comes from a study of human T cells and chemical hapten exposure. TCRdb passed the RACE reads through MiXCR, listing each CDR3 protein once. Found here are 99,000 or so distinct CDR3 sequences, approximately 10% of them singletons; the top ten hold around 3.1%. V was trimmed by 9 bases and J by 7 bases, leaving 9 bases between them. Germline CDR1 and CDR2: KGHDR and SFDVKD. CDR3 size: 11 residues. Regarding the study as a whole: Alopecia affecting every donor means their immune response may not match healthy people's.

The sample's time point: pre-sensitization, week 0. Sample treatment: therapeutic diphenylcyclopropenone sensitization with weekly scalp DPC. It was from unfractionated whole blood that total RNA was extracted. The clonotype comes from a woman aged 60 to 75 with alopecia areata. Some clones in this sample may be carry-over from other donors' samples. This chain joins TRBV24-1 and TRBJ2-1; D is uncertain. The sequencing used whole blood, collected in connection with sensitization to the hapten diphenylcyclopropenone (DPC). The chain's CDR3 is CATATLNEQFF. The CDR3 DNA reads TGTGCCACCGCCACTTTGAATGAGCAGTTCTTC.